This T cell receptor beta chain was sequenced in a study of T-cell memory formation after mild COVID-19. Study-wide results and caveats: CD8+ contracting clones occupied EMRA, while CD4+ ones occupied mainly CM and EM.

This clonotype was counted only a few times. Its antigen is still unknown. Constant-segment primers were used for 5'RACE, and the resulting TCR alpha and TCR beta cDNA libraries carried sample barcodes and UMIs. TCRdb passed the 5' RACE reads through MiXCR, listing each CDR3 protein once. The sample lists 35,000 to 50,000 distinct CDR3 sequences, about a tenth occurring once. The CDR3 runs to 12 residues. Trimming shortened V by 5 bases and J by 2 bases, and 7 bases separated the two germline ends. Source material: PBMCs or a T cell subset sorted from them (not recorded which). This chain connects TRBV12-3 or TRBV12-4 to TRBJ2-7; D may correspond to TRBD1 or TRBD2 (5 bases each). This clonotype was sampled from an adult woman who had mild COVID-19 (a few samples of this study predate the infection). Cell type and time point are not known. In DNA, the CDR3 is TGTGCCAGCAGTATGGGACCCTACGAGCAGTACTTC. As protein: CASSMGPYEQYF.